What follows are 25 T cell receptor beta chains derived from one specimen sequenced in a study of T cell changes during pregnancy in multiple sclerosis (dated by TCRdb to the late 2010s). Library preparation used the immunoSEQ multiplex PCR assay. TCRdb mirrors the immuneACCESS table, restricted to in-frame sequences. Some clones are absent from its copies; in checked studies, under half trace to an unresolved V gene, and the reason for the others is unknown. The sample data list under 120,000 clones, and roughly 90% of these were observed just once. The ten largest account for approximately 3.5% of the sample. The specimen comprised peripheral blood, sampled after pregnancy. The source of these receptors is a female donor with multiple sclerosis, enrolled in a pregnancy study.

This rearrangement joins TRBV19 to TRBJ2-7; the D gene is possibly TRBD1 (5 bases). Germline CDR1 and CDR2: LNHDA and SQIVND (reference sequence). The V gene lost 3 bases and the J gene lost 7 bases, with 16 bases spanning the gap. The CDR3 is 14 amino acids. The CDR3 DNA reads TGTGCCAGTAGTATTGGGGCGGCAGACCCAGAGCAGTACTTC. It translates to CASSIGAADPEQYF.

The chain links TRBV9 to TRBJ2-2, with D maybe TRBD1 (5 bases). With 4 bases removed from V and 6 bases from J, the gap between germline ends came to 13 bases. The CDR3 runs to 14 residues. In germline, CDR1 is SGDLS, CDR2 YYNGEE. The CDR3 region has the DNA TGTGCCAGCAGCAGGCAGGGTGGTTCCGGGGAGCTGTTTTTT. Encoded protein: CASSRQGGSGELFF.

The chain uses TRBV9 and TRBJ1-2; a possible D gene is TRBD1 (5 bases). V was cut by 8 bases and J by 7 bases, with 12 bases left in between. The CDR3 length is 11 residues. Germline CDR1 reads SGDLS; CDR2 reads YYNGEE. CDR3 in amino acids: CASSGQLGYTF. The CDR3 DNA reads as TGTGCCAGTTCAGGGCAGCTTGGCTACACCTTC.

This clone has a single count. This rearrangement joins TRBV4-1 to TRBJ2-7, with TRBD2 identical over 10 bases. CDR1 MGHRA and CDR2 YSYEKL come from the germline V gene. The CDR3 has 15 residues. Losses at the gene ends were 7 bases for V and 5 bases for J; bases not matched to a gene: 11. CDR3 loop: CASTPGSGGPHEQYF. CDR3 in DNA: TGCGCCAGCACCCCGGGTAGCGGGGGGCCCCACGAGCAGTACTTC.

V is TRBV11-2 and J is TRBJ1-6, with 8 bases matching TRBD1. Per germline, CDR1 SGHAT and CDR2 FQNNGV. J was trimmed by 9 bases and V by 6 bases; bases with no gene match: 10. The CDR3 consists of 15 residues. The CDR3 bases are TGTGCCAGCAGAACACTTAGACAGGGGAGTTCACCCCTCCACTTT. Translating it yields CASRTLRQGSSPLHF.

This clone was seen a few times. The chain has TRBV19 and TRBJ1-6; D is undetermined. V shed 5 bases and J shed 7 bases, with 6 bases lying between them. CDR3 length: 12 amino acids. Germline V CDR1 and CDR2: LNHDA, SQIVND (reference sequence). CDR3 in amino acids: CASSEINSPLHF. CDR3 sequence (DNA): TGTGCCAGTAGTGAGATCAATTCACCCCTCCACTTT.

This clone has only a few counts. The chain is built from TRBV5-1 and TRBJ1-1; D perhaps matches TRBD1 (5 bases). The germline V gene has CDR1 SGHRS and CDR2 YFSETQ. This CDR3 has 12 amino acids. V lost 0 bases, J lost 10 bases, and 10 bases lay in between. The DNA of the CDR3 is TGCGCCAGCAGCTTGGTGGGCCAGGGAGCTTTCTTT. Its translation: CASSLVGQGAFF.

The V and J genes are TRBV15 and TRBJ1-2; 8 bases are shared with TRBD1. The germline V gene has CDR1 LNHNV and CDR2 YYDKDF (reference sequence). CDR3 size: 13 residues. The V segment lost 10 bases and the J segment 4 bases; nucleotides outside the gene matches: 8. The CDR3, as DNA: TGTGCCATTGAGGCCGACAGGGGCTATGGCTACACCTTC. It specifies CAIEADRGYGYTF. Filled out from reference TRBV15 and TRBJ1-2, the complete variable domain reads DAMVIQNPRYQVTQFGKPVTLSCSQTLNHNVMYWYQQKSSQAPKLLFHYYDKDFNNEADTPDNFQSRRPNTSFCFLDIRSPGLGDTAMYLCAIEADRGYGYTFGSGTRLTVV.

V gene TRBV5-6 combines with J gene TRBJ1-5; 9 bases are a match to TRBD1. There are 14 residues in the CDR3. The J segment lost 8 bases and the V segment lost 4 bases, leaving 7 bases of the junction unmatched. Germline V gene lookup returns CDR1 SGHDT and CDR2 YYEEEE. CDR3 coding DNA: TGTGCCAGCAGCCCCGGGACAGGGCGGGAGCCCCAGCATTTT. Encoded protein: CASSPGTGREPQHF.

J is TRBJ1-2 and V is TRBV28; 7 nucleotides agree with TRBD1. Germline V gene sequence: CDR1 MDHEN, CDR2 SYDVKM. V shed 4 bases and J 8 bases; nucleotides not matched to a gene: 19. The CDR3 consists of 17 residues. The CDR3 here is CASSSTPPSGDSIGYTF. The CDR3 DNA sequence: TGTGCCAGCAGTTCCACCCCCCCGAGTGGGGACAGTATAGGCTACACCTTC.

This chain joins TRBV6-5 and TRBJ1-1; 8 bases align to TRBD1. CDR1 and CDR2 from the germline V gene are MNHEY and SVGAGI. The CDR3 length is 12 residues. After removal of 10 bases from V and 1 base from J, the junction contained 2 bases not matched to a gene. CDR3 sequence reads: CATTGGNTEAFF. Here the CDR3 DNA reads TGTGCCACCACAGGGGGGAACACTGAAGCTTTCTTT.

The gene calls are TRBV2 and TRBJ2-7, with 9 positions matching TRBD1. Trimming cost V 4 bases and J 5 bases; bases outside gene matches: 9. CDR1 SNHLY and CDR2 FYNNEI come from the germline V gene. The CDR3 has 15 amino acids. The CDR3 region has the DNA TGTGCCAGCAGTGGCACCGGGACAGGGTTCCACGAGCAGTACTTC. This codes for CASSGTGTGFHEQYF. Using reference TRBV2 and TRBJ2-7 for the parts outside the CDR3, the full variable domain is EPEVTQTPSHQVTQMGQEVILRCVPISNHLYFYWYRQILGQKVEFLVSFYNNEISEKSEIFDDQFSVERPDGSNFTLKIRSTKLEDSAMYFCASSGTGTGFHEQYFGPGTRLTVT.

The chain recombines TRBV6-6 with TRBJ2-2, with D possibly TRBD1 on 7 matching bases. The CDR3 totals 14 residues. Trimming stripped 2 bases from V and 8 bases from J, with 12 bases between. The germline CDR1 and CDR2 sequences are MNHNY and SVGAGI (reference sequence). In nucleotides, the CDR3 is TGTGCCAGCAGTTACGACAGGGCGGGGGGGGAGCTGTTTTTT. Its protein product is CASSYDRAGGELFF.

The chain couples TRBV19 to TRBJ1-2; D may be TRBD1 (5 bases). Germline assignment: CDR1 LNHDA and CDR2 SQIVND (reference sequence). V was trimmed by 3 bases and J by 2 bases, leaving 10 bases between them. The CDR3 covers 14 residues. The CDR3 spells CASSIFSGNYGYTF. CDR3 coding DNA: TGTGCCAGTAGTATCTTTTCAGGGAACTATGGCTACACCTTC.

As concerns this clone: A junction boundary mismatches the germline segment, possibly from a read error. The V and J genes are TRBV14 and TRBJ2-1; maybe TRBD1 (6 bases). Germline V CDR1 and CDR2: SGHDN, FVKESK. There are 13 residues in the CDR3. This chain's CDR3 is CASSQDRAGERFF. The CDR3 DNA is TGTGCCAGCAGCCAAGATCGGGCAGGGGAGCGGTTCTTC.

This clone was seen only once. The rearrangement uses TRBV5-1 and TRBJ1-1; D ambiguous. There are 13 residues in the CDR3. V shed 4 bases and J shed 1 base, with 8 bases lying between them. Germline CDR1 SGHRS, CDR2 YFSETQ. The CDR3: CASSPNTNTEAFF. DNA for the CDR3: TGCGCCAGCAGCCCAAACACGAACACTGAAGCTTTCTTT.

The gene calls are TRBV6-1 and TRBJ2-3; 12 bases line up with TRBD2. The CDR3 runs to 16 residues. Trimming took 0 bases from V and 8 from J; bases not matched to a gene: 6. Germline loops: CDR1 MNHNS, CDR2 SASEGT. The CDR3 reads CASSEAASGGAGTQYF. The DNA of the CDR3 is TGTGCCAGCAGTGAAGCGGCTAGCGGGGGGGCAGGTACGCAGTATTTT.

The chain combines TRBV6-5 with TRBJ1-1; D is undetermined. This CDR3 spans 14 amino acids. V lost 0 bases and J 3 bases, leaving 8 bases between the germline ends. Germline V gene data show CDR1 as MNHEY and CDR2 as SVGAGI. CDR3 sequence (DNA): TGTGCCAGCAGTTACTCGGACTCCTACACTGAAGCTTTCTTT. Its protein is CASSYSDSYTEAFF.

This clone was counted a single time. The chain employs TRBV11-2 and TRBJ2-7; 8 bases fit TRBD2. V shed 5 bases and J 4 bases; nucleotides not matched to a gene: 10. In germline, CDR1 is SGHAT, CDR2 FQNNGV. The CDR3 runs to 15 residues. The DNA for the CDR3 is TGTGCCAGCAGCCCGTCGGGGGGGAGTTCGTACGAGCAGTACTTC. Translating it yields CASSPSGGSSYEQYF.

The chain couples TRBV6-5 to TRBJ1-3; no clear D. Deletions cut 0 bases from V and 0 bases from J, with 9 bases between. CDR1 and CDR2 from the germline V gene are MNHEY and SVGAGI. CDR3 size: 16 residues. CDR3 nucleotide sequence: TGTGCCAGCAGTTACTCGAGGATAAACTCTGGAAACACCATATATTTT. It encodes CASSYSRINSGNTIYF.

The V and J genes are TRBV19 and TRBJ1-2; 8 bases agree with TRBD1. The V segment lost 1 base and the J segment 6 bases; nucleotides outside the gene matches: 16. Germline V gene lookup returns CDR1 LNHDA and CDR2 SQIVND (reference sequence). The CDR3 is 18 amino acids. The CDR3 region is CASSIVSEGRGLGDGYTF. The CDR3 coding sequence is TGTGCCAGTAGTATAGTCTCCGAGGGCAGGGGGCTCGGAGATGGCTACACCTTC.

The rearrangement links TRBV6-7 to TRBJ2-3; 14 bases are a match to TRBD2. TRBV6-7 is sorted into the ORF group, with uncertain function. This CDR3 has 20 residues. Trimming removed 5 bases from V and 2 bases from J; junction bases left unmatched: 15. The CDR3 loop reads CASSQETSGGASRDTDTQYF. The CDR3 DNA follows: TGTGCCAGCAGTCAAGAGACTAGCGGGGGGGCCTCTCGTGACACAGATACGCAGTATTTT.

This clone was detected only once. This chain links TRBV9 with TRBJ2-7, with 7 bases aligning to TRBD1. With 0 bases clipped from V and 3 bases from J, the junction kept 6 bases outside the gene matches. Germline CDR1 reads SGDLS; CDR2 reads YYNGEE. The CDR3 is made up of 15 amino acids. The CDR3 nucleotides read TGTGCCAGCAGCGTAGATCACGGACAGGTCTACGAGCAGTACTTC. Its protein is CASSVDHGQVYEQYF.

The V and J genes are TRBV19 and TRBJ1-2; TRBD1 matches at 7 bases. The CDR3 is 14 amino acids. With V trimmed by 8 bases and J by 2 bases, 8 bases remained unmatched. The germline CDR1 and CDR2 sequences are LNHDA and SQIVND (reference sequence). CDR3 sequence (DNA): TGTGCCAGTGCTCTAGGACAGGCGAACTATGGCTACACCTTC. Translation: CASALGQANYGYTF.

The V gene is TRBV7-4, the J gene TRBJ2-3, with D maybe TRBD2 (5 bases). The CDR3 extends over 12 amino acids. V lost 5 bases, J lost 6 bases, and 9 bases lay in between. CDR1 is SGHVT, CDR2 SQSDAQ, per germline. CDR3 sequence: CASSPSRDTQYF. CDR3 nucleotides: TGTGCCAGCAGCCCTAGCAGGGATACGCAGTATTTT.